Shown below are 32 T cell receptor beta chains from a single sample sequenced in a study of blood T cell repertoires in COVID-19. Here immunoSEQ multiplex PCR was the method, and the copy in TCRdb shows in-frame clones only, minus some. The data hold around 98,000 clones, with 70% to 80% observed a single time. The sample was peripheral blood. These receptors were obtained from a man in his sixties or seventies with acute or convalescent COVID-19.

CDR3 residues: CASSFSAGEQFF. The CDR3 DNA sequence: TGTGCCAGCAGTTTCTCGGCAGGAGAGCAGTTCTTC. This chain connects TRBV12-3 or TRBV12-4 to TRBJ2-1; D is ambiguous. The CDR3 sequence is 12 residues long. V lost 3 bases and J lost 10, with 10 bases in between.

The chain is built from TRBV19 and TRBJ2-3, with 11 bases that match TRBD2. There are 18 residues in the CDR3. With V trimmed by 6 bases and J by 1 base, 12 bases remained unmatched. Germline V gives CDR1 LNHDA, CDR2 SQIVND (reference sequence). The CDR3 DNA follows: TGTGCCAGTAGCAGACTAGCGGGATTCGGGTCCGGCACAGATACGCAGTATTTT. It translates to CASSRLAGFGSGTDTQYF.

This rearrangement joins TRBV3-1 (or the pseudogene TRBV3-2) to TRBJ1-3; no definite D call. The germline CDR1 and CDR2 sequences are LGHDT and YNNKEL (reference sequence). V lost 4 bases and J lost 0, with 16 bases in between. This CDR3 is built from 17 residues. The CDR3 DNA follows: TGTGCCAGCAGCCCCGTGATCGGCGGCTCCTCTGGAAACACCATATATTTT. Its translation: CASSPVIGGSSGNTIYF.

The CDR3: CASSLDRQPNEKLFF. CDR3 nucleotides: TGCGCCAGCAGCTTGGATAGACAGCCTAATGAAAAACTGTTTTTT. J is TRBJ1-4 and V is TRBV5-1, with D maybe TRBD1 (5 bases). From germline, CDR1 is SGHRS and CDR2 YFSETQ. The CDR3 is made up of 15 amino acids. V lost 0 bases and J 3 bases, leaving 9 bases between the germline ends.

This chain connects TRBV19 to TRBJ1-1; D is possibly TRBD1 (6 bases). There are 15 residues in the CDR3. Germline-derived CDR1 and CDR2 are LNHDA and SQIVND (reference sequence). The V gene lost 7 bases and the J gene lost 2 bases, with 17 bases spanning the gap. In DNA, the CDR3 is TGTGCCAGTACCCCCTTTGGACAGCTAAACACTGAAGCTTTCTTT. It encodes CASTPFGQLNTEAFF. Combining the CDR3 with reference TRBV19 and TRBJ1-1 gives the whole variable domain DGGITQSPKYLFRKEGQNVTLSCEQNLNHDAMYWYRQDPGQGLRLIYYSQIVNDFQKGDIAEGYSVSREKKESFPLTVTSAQKNPTAFYLCASTPFGQLNTEAFFGQGTRLTVV.

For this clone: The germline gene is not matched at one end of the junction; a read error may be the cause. The CDR3 loop is CSARDLVLEHF. For the CDR3, the DNA is TGCAGTGCTAGAGATCTAGTACTGGAACACTTC. J is TRBJ2-7 and V is TRBV20-1; the D is unclear. Germline CDR1 reads DFQATT; CDR2 reads SNEGSKA (reference sequence). There are 11 residues in the CDR3.

Here the CDR3 DNA reads TGTGCCAGCAGTAGACAGTCCAGCAATCAGCCCCAGCATTTT. This encodes CASSRQSSNQPQHF. The chain carries TRBV2 and TRBJ1-5, with D possibly being TRBD1 (5 bases). V lost 5 bases and J 1 base, leaving 9 bases between the germline ends. The CDR3 spans 14 residues. Per the germline V gene, CDR1 is SNHLY and CDR2 is FYNNEI.

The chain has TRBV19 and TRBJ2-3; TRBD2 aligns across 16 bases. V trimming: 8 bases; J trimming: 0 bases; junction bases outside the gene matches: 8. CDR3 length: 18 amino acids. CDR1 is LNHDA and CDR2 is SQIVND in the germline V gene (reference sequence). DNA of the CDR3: TGTGCCAGTCACCCGGGACTAGCGGGGGGGTTAAGCACAGATACGCAGTATTTT. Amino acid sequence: CASHPGLAGGLSTDTQYF.

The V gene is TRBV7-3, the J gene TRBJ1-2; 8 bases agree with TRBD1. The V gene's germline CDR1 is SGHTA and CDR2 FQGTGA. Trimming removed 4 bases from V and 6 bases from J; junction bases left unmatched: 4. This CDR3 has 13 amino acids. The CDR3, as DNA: TGTGCCAGCAGCTCTAGGACAGGGAATGGCTACACCTTC. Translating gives CASSSRTGNGYTF.

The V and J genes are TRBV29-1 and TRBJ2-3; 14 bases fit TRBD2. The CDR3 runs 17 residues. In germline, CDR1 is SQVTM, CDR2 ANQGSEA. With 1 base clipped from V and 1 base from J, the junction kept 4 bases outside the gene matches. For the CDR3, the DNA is TGCAGCGTTGAAGGACTAGCGGGAGGGCCGGGCACAGATACGCAGTATTTT. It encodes CSVEGLAGGPGTDTQYF.

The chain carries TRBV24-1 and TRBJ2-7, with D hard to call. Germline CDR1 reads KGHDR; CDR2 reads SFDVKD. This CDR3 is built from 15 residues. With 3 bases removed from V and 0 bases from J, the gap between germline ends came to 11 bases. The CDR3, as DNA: TGTGCCACCAGTGATCCCCGGAGTACCTCCTACGAGCAGTACTTC. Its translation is CATSDPRSTSYEQYF.

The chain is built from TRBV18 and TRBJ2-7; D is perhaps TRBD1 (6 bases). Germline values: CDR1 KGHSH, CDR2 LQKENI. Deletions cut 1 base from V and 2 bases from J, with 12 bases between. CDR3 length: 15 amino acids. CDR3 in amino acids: CASSPRRDTAYEQYF. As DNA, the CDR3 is TGTGCCAGCTCACCACGCCGGGACACAGCCTACGAGCAGTACTTC.

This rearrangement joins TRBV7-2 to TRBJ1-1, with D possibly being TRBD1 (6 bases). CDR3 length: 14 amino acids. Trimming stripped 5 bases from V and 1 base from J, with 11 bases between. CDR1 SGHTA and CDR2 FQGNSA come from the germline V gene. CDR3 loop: CASSAQGPNTEAFF. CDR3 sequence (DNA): TGTGCCAGCAGCGCACAGGGACCGAACACTGAAGCTTTCTTT.

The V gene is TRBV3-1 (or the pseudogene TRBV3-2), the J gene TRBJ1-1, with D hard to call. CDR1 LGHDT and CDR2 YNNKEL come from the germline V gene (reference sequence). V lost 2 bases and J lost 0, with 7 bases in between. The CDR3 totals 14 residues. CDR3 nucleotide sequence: TGTGCCAGCAGCCAAAGCCAGGTGAACACTGAAGCTTTCTTT. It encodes CASSQSQVNTEAFF.

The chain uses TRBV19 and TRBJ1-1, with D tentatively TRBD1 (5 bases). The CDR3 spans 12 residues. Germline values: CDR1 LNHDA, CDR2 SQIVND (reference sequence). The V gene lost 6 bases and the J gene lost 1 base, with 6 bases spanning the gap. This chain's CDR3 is CASSDRNTEAFF. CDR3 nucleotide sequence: TGTGCCAGTAGCGACAGGAACACTGAAGCTTTCTTT. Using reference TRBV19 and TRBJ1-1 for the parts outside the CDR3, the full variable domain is DGGITQSPKYLFRKEGQNVTLSCEQNLNHDAMYWYRQDPGQGLRLIYYSQIVNDFQKGDIAEGYSVSREKKESFPLTVTSAQKNPTAFYLCASSDRNTEAFFGQGTRLTVV.

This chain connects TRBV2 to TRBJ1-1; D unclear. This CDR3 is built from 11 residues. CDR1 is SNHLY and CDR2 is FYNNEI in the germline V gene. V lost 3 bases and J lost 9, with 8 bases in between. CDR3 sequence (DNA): TGTGCCAGCAGTGACCCTGCGAAAGCTTTCTTT. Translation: CASSDPAKAFF.

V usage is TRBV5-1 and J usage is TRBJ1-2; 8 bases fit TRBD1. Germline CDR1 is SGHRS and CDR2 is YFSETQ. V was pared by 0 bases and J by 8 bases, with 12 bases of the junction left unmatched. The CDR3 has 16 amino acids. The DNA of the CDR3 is TGCGCCAGCAGCTTGGTGACAGGGGCTTTTACTTGGGGCTACACCTTC. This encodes CASSLVTGAFTWGYTF.

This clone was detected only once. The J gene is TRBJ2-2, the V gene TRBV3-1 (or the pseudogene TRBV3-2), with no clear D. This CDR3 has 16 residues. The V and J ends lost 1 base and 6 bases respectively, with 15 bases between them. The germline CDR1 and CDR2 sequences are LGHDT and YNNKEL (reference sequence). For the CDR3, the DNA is TGTGCCAGCAGCCAAGGGTCCGTGATAAGCTCCGGGGAGCTGTTTTTT. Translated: CASSQGSVISSGELFF.

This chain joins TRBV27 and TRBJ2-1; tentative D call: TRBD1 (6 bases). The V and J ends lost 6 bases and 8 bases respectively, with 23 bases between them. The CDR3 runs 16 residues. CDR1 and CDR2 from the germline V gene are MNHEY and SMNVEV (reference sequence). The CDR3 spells CASRAFTGSTIHEQFF. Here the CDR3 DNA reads TGTGCCAGCAGGGCTTTTACAGGGAGTACTATTCATGAGCAGTTCTTC.

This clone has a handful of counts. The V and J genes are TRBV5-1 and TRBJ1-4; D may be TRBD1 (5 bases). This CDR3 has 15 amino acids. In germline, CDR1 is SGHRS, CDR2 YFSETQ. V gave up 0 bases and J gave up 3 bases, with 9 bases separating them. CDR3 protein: CASSLGQLANEKLFF. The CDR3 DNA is TGCGCCAGCAGCTTGGGACAGCTAGCTAATGAAAAACTGTTTTTT.

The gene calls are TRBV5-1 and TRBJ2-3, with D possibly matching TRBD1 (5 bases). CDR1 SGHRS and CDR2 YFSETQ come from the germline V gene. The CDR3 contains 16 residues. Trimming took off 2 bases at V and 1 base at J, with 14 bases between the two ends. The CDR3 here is CASSFWKTVGTDTQYF. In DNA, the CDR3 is TGCGCCAGCAGCTTTTGGAAGACAGTGGGCACAGATACGCAGTATTTT.

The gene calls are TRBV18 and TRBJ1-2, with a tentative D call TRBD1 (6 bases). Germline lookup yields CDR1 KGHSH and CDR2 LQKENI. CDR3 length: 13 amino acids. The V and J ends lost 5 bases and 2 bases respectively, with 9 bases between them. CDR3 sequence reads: CASSTDSNYGYTF. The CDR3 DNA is TGTGCCAGCTCAACGGACAGCAACTATGGCTACACCTTC.

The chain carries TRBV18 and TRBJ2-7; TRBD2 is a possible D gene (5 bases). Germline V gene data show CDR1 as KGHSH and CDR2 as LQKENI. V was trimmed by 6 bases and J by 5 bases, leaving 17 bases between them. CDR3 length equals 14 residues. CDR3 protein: CASSEEIPLNEQYF. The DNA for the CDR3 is TGTGCCAGCTCGGAGGAGATTCCTTTAAACGAGCAGTACTTC.

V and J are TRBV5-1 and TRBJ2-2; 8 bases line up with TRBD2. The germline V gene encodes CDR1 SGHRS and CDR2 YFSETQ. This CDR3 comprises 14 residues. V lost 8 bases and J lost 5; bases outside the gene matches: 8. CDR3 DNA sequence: TGCGCCAGTGGAGTCCAGCGGGAGACCGGGGAGCTGTTTTTT. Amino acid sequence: CASGVQRETGELFF. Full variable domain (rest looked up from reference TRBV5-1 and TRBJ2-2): KAGVTQTPRYLIKTRGQQVTLSCSPISGHRSVSWYQQTPGQGLQFLFEYFSETQRNKGNFPGRFSGRQFSNSRSEMNVSTLELGDSALYLCASGVQRETGELFFGEGSRLTVL.

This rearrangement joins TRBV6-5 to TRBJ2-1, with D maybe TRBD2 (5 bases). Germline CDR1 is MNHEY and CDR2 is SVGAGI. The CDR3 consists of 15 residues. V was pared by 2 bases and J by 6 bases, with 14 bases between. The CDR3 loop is CASSYPRRGRNEQFF. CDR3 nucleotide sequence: TGTGCCAGCAGTTACCCCCGGAGAGGGCGCAATGAGCAGTTCTTC.

The CDR3 sequence is CASSPGQGGYSNQPQHF. The CDR3 region has the DNA TGTGCCAGCTCACCAGGGCAGGGGGGTTATAGCAATCAGCCCCAGCATTTT. The chain carries TRBV18 and TRBJ1-5; 7 nucleotides line up with TRBD1. J gave up 0 bases and V 2 bases, and 7 bases lay outside the gene matches. Germline V gene data show CDR1 as KGHSH and CDR2 as LQKENI. The CDR3 totals 17 residues.

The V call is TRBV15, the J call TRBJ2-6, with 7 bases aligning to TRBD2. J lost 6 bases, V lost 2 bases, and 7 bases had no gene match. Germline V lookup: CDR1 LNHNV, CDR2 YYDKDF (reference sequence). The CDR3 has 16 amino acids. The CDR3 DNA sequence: TGTGCCACCAGCAGAAAGGGAGGGAATGCGGCCAACGTCCTGACTTTC. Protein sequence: CATSRKGGNAANVLTF.

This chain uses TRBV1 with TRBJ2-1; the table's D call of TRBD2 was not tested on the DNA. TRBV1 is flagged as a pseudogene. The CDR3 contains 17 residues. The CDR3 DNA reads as TGCACCAGCAGCCAAGCTCGACTAGCGGCCCCACGGAATGAGCAGTTCTTC. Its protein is CTSSQARLAAPRNEQFF.

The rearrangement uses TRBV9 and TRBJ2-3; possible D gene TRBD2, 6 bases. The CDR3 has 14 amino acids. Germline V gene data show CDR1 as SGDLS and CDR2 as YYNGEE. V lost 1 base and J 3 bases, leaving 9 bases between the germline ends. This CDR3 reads CASSVSRGTDTQYF. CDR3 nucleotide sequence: TGTGCCAGCAGCGTATCCCGGGGGACAGATACGCAGTATTTT.

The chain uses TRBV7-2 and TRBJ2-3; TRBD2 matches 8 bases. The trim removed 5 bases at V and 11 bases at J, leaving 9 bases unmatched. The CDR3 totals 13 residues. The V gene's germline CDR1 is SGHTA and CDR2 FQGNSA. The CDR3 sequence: CASSETSAGLQYF. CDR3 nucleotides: TGTGCCAGCAGCGAGACTAGCGCGGGCTTGCAGTATTTT.

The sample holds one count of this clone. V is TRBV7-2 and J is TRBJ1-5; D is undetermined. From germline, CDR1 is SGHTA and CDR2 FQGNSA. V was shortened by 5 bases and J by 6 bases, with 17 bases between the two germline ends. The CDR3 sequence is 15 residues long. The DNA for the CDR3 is TGTGCCAGCAGCCCCAGTACAGCGGTTAGTCAGCCCCAGCATTTT. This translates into CASSPSTAVSQPQHF.

The CDR3 region has the DNA TGTGCCAGCCAGTCCGGACAGGGGGCGCGTGGGGCCAACGTCCTGACTTTC. Translation gives CASQSGQGARGANVLTF. The chain combines TRBV19 with TRBJ2-6; 11 bases fit TRBD1. Germline assignment: CDR1 LNHDA and CDR2 SQIVND (reference sequence). The CDR3 consists of 17 residues. V lost 9 bases and J lost 3; bases outside the gene matches: 10.